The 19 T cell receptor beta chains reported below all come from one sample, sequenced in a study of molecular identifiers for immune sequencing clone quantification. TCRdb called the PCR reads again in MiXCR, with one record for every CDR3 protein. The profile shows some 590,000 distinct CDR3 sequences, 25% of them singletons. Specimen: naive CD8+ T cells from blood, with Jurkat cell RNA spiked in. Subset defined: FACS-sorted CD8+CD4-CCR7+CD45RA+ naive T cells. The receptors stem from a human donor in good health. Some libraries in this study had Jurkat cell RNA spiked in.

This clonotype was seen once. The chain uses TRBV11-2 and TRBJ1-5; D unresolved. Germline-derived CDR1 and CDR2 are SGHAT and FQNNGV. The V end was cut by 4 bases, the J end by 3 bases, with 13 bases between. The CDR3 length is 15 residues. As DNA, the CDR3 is TGTGCCAGCAGCTCGGCGTCTGGGGTCAATCAGCCCCAGCATTTT. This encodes CASSSASGVNQPQHF. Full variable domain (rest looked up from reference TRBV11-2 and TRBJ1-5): EAGVAQSPRYKIIEKRQSVAFWCNPISGHATLYWYQQILGQGPKLLIQFQNNGVVDDSQLPKDRFSAERLKGVDSTLKIQPAKLEDSAVYLCASSSASGVNQPQHFGDGTRLSIL.

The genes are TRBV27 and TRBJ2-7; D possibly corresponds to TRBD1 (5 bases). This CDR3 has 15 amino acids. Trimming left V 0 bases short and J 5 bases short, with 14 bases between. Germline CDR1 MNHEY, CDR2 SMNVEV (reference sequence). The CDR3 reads CASSLSITRAHEQYF. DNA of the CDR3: TGTGCCAGCAGTTTATCGATAACCAGGGCACACGAGCAGTACTTC.

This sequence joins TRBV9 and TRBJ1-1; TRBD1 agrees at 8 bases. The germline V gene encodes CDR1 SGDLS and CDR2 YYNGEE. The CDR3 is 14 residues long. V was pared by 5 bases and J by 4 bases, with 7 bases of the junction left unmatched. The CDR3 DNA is TGTGCCAGCAGTGCAACAGGGGGGAGCACTGAAGCTTTCTTT. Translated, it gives CASSATGGSTEAFF.

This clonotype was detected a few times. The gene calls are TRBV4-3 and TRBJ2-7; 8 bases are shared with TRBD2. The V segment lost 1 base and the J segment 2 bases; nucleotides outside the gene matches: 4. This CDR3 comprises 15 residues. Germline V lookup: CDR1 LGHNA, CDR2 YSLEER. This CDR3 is CASSQGLASPYEQYF. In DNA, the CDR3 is TGCGCCAGCAGCCAAGGACTAGCGAGCCCCTACGAGCAGTACTTC.

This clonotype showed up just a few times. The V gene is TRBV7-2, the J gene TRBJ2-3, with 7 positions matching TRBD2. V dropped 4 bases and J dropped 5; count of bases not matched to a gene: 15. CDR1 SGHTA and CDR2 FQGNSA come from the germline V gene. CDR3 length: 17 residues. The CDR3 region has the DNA TGTGCCAGCAGCTCCAGTCCTGGCGGGAGCGGAGTAGATACGCAGTATTTT. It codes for CASSSSPGGSGVDTQYF.

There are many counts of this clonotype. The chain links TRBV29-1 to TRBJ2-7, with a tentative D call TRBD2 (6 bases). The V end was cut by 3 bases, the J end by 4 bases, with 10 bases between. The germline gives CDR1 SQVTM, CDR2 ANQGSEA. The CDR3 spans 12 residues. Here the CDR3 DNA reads TGCAGCGTTGACGGGGGAGGATACGAGCAGTACTTC. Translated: CSVDGGGYEQYF.

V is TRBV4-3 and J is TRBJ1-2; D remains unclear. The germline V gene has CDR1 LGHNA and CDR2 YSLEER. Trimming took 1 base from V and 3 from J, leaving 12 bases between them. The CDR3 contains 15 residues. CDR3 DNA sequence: TGCGCCAGCAGCCAAGTCTCTCTATCCTACTATGGCTACACCTTC. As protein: CASSQVSLSYYGYTF.

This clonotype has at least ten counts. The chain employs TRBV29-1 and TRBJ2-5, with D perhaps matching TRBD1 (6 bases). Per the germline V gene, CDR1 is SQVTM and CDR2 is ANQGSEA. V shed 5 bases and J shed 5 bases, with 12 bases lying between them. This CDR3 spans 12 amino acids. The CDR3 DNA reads TGCAGCGTTCTAACAGGGTCGGAGACCCAGTACTTC. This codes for CSVLTGSETQYF.

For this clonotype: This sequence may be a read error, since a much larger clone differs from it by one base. The CDR3 region is CASSLAYSGADVLTF. CDR3 nucleotides: TGCGCCAGCAGCTTGGCCTACTCTGGGGCCGACGTCCTGACTTTC. This rearrangement joins TRBV5-1 to TRBJ2-6; D perhaps matches TRBD1 (5 bases). The length of the CDR3 is 15 residues. Germline V gene sequence: CDR1 SGHRS, CDR2 YFSETQ.

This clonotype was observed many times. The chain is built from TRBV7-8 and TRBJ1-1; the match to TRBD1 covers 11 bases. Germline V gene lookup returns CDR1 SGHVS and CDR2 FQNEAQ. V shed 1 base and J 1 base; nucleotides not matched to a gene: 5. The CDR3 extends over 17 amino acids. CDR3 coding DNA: TGTGCCAGCAGCTTAGGGACAGGGGGCGGCGAGAACACTGAAGCTTTCTTT. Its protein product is CASSLGTGGGENTEAFF.

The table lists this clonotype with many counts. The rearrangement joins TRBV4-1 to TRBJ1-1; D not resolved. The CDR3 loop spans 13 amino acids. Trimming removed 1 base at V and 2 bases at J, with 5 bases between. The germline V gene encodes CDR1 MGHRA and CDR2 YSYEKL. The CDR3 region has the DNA TGCGCCAGCAGCCAAGTTGGTAACACTGAAGCTTTCTTT. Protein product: CASSQVGNTEAFF.

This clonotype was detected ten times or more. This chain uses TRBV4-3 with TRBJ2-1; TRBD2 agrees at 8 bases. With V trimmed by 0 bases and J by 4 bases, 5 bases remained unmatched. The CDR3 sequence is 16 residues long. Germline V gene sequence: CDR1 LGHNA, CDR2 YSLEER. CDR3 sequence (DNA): TGCGCCAGCAGCCAAGACCGCGCGGGGGGATACAATGAGCAGTTCTTC. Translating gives CASSQDRAGGYNEQFF.

CDR3 nucleotide sequence: TGTGCCAGCCGTGCGGCTTCCTACAATGAGCAGTTCTTC. Its translation is CASRAASYNEQFF. The chain recombines TRBV2 with TRBJ2-1; D remains unclear. This CDR3 has 13 residues. The V gene lost 8 bases and the J gene lost 1 base, with 9 bases spanning the gap. CDR1 and CDR2 from the germline V gene are SNHLY and FYNNEI.

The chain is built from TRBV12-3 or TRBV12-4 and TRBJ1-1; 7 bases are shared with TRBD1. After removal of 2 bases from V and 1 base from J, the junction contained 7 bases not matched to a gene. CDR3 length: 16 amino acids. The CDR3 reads CASSLSAGGANTEAFF. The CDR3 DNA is TGTGCCAGCAGTTTATCTGCAGGGGGAGCGAACACTGAAGCTTTCTTT.

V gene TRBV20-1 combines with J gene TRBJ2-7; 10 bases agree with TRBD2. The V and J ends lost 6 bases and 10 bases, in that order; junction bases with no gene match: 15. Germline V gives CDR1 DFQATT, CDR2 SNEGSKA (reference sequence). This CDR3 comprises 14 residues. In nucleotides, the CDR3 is TGCAGTGCCTGGTTGAGGGCTAGCGGGAGAAAACAGTACTTC. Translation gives CSAWLRASGRKQYF.

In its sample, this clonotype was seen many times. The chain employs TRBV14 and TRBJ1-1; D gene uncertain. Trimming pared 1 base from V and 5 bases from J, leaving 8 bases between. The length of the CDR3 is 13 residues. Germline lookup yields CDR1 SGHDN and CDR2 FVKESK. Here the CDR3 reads CASSQGSRTEAFF. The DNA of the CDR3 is TGTGCCAGCAGCCAAGGATCCAGAACTGAAGCTTTCTTT.

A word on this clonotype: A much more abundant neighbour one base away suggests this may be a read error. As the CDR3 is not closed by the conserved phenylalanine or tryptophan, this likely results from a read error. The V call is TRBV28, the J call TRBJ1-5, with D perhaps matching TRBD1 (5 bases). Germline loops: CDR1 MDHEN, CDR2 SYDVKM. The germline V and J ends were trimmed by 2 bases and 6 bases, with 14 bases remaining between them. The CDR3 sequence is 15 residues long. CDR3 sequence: CASSLVSAGSQPQHL. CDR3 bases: TGTGCCAGCAGTTTAGTCTCCGCAGGGAGTCAGCCCCAGCATTTA.

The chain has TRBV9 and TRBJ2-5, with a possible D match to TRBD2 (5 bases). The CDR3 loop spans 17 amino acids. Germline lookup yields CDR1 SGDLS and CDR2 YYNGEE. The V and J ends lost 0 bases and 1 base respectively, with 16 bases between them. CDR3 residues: CASSVDFGVTAQETQYF. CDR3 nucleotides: TGTGCCAGCAGCGTAGATTTCGGGGTTACAGCCCAAGAGACCCAGTACTTC.

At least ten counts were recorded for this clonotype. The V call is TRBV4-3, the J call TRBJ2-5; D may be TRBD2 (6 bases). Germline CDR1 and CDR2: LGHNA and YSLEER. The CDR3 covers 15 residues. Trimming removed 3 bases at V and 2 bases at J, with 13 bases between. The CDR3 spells CASSQDGTEQETQYF. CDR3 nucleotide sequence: TGCGCCAGCAGCCAGGATGGGACTGAACAAGAGACCCAGTACTTC.